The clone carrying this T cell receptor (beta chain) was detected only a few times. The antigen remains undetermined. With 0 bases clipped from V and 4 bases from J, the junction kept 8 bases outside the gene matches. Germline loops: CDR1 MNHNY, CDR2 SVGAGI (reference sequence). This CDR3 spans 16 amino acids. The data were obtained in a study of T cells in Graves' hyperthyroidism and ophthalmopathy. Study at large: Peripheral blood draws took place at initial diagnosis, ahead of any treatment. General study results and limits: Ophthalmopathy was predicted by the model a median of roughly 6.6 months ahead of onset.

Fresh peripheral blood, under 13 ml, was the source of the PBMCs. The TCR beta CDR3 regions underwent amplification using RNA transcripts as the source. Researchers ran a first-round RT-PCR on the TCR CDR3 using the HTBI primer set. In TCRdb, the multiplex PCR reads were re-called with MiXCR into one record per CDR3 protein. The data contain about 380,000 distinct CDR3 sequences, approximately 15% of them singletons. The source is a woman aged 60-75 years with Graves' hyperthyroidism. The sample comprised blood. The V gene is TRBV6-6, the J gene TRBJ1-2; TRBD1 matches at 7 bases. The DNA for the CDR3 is TGTGCCAGCAGTTACTCGAAGAGGCAGGGGGTCTATGGCTACACCTTC. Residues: CASSYSKRQGVYGYTF.